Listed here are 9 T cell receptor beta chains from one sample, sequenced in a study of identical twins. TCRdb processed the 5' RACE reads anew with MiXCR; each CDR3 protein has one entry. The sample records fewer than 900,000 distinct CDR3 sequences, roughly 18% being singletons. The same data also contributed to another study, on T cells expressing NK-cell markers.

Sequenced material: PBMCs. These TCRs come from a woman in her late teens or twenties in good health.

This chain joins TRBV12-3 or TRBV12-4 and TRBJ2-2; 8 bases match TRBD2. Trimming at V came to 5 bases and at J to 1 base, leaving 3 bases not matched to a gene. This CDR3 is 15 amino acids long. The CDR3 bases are TGTGCCAGCAGTCCGGGACTAGAGAACACCGGGGAGCTGTTTTTT. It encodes CASSPGLENTGELFF.

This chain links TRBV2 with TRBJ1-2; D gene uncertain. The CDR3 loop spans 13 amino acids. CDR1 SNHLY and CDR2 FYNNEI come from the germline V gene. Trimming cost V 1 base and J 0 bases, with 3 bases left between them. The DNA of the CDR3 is TGTGCCAGCAGTGAAGGCACTAACTATGGCTACACCTTC. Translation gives CASSEGTNYGYTF.

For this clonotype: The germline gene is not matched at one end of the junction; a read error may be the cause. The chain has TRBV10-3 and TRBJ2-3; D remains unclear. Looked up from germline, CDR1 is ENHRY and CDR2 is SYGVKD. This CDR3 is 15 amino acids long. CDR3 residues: CAISGTRLSGDTQYF. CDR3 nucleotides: TGTGCCATCAGTGGAACCAGACTCTCTGGGGATACACAGTATTTT.

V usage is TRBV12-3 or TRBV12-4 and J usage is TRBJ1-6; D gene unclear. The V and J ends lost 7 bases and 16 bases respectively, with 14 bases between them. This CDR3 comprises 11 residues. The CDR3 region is CASTRSQHLHF. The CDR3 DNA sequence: TGTGCCAGCACCCGCAGCCAGCATCTCCACTTT.

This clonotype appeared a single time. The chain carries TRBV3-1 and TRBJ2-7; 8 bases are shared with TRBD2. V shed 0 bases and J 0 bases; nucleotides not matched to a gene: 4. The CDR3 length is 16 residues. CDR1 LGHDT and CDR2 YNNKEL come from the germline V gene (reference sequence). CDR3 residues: CASSQDGSGSSYEQYF. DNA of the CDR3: TGTGCCAGCAGCCAAGATGGGAGCGGGAGCTCCTACGAGCAGTACTTC.

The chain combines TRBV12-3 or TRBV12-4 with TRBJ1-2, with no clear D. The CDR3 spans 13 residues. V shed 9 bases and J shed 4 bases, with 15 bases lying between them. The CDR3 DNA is TGTGCCAGTACTCTCAGCCCGGGCTATGGCTACACCTTC. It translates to CASTLSPGYGYTF.

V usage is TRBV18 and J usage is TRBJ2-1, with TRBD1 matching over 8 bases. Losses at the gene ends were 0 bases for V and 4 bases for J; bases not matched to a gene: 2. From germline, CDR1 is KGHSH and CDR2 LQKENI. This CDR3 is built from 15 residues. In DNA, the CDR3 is TGTGCCAGCTCACCACCGAGGACAGGGTACAATGAGCAGTTCTTC. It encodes CASSPPRTGYNEQFF.

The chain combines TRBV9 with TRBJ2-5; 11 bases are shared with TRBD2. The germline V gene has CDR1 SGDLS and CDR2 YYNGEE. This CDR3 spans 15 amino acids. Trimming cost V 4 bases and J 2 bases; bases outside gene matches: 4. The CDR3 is CASSRRLAGQETQYF. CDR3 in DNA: TGTGCCAGCAGCCGTAGACTAGCGGGGCAAGAGACCCAGTACTTC.

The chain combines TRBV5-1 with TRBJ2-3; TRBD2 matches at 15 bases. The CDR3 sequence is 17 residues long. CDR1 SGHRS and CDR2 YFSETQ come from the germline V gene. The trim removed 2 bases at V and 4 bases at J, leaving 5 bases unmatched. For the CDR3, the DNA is TGCGCCAGCAGCTTAGGACTAGCGGGGGGGACAGCAGATACGCAGTATTTT. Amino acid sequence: CASSLGLAGGTADTQYF.